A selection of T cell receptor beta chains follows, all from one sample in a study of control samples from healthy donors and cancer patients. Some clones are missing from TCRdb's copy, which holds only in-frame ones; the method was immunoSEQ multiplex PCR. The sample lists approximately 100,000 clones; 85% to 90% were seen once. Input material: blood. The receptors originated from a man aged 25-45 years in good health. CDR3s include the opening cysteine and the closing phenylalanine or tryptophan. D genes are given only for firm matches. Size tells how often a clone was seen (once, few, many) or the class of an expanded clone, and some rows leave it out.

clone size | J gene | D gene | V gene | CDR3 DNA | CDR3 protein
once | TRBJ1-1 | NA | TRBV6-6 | TGTGCCAGCAGTTACTCGACTGGGATTTCCGCTGAAGCTTTCTTT | CASSYSTGISAEAFF
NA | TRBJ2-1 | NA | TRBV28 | TGTGCCAGCAGCGGGTATCTGCGGAATGAGCAGTTCTTC | CASSGYLRNEQFF
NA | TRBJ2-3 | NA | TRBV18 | TGTGCCAGCTCACCACGTAGGACCTCAGATACGCAGTATTTT | CASSPRRTSDTQYF
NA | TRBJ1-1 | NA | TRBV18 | TGTGCCAGCTCACAGAGGCCGGGCCCTTCGGTGAACACTGAAGCTTTCTTT | CASSQRPGPSVNTEAFF
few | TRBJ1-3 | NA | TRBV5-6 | TGTGCCAGCAGCTCGGGACCGAGCCACGGGAACACCATATATTTT | CASSSGPSHGNTIYF
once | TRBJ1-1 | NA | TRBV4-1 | TGCGCCAGCAGCCAAGAGGGTAGGACGAACACTGAAGCTTTCTTT | CASSQEGRTNTEAFF
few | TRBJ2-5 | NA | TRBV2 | TGTGCCAGCAAGTGGGACTTCCAAGAGACCCAGTACTTC | CASKWDFQETQYF
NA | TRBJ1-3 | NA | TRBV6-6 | TGTGCCAGCAGTCGTCAGGACAGCATTTACTCTGGAAACACCATATATTTT | CASSRQDSIYSGNTIYF
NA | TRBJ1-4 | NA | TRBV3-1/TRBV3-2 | TGTGCCAGCAGCCCGACGGGGGGTCAAGGGGAAAAACTGTTTTTT | CASSPTGGQGEKLFF
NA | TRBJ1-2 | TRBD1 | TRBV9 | TGTGCCAGCAGCGTAGCCCCGGGACAGCTTTGGTATGGCTACACCTTC | CASSVAPGQLWYGYTF
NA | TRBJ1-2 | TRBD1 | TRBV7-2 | TGTGCCAGCAGCTTGAGGACAGGGGGCAACTATGGCTACACCTTC | CASSLRTGGNYGYTF
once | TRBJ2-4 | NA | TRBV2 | TGTGCCAGCAGCTGGGACTTGCCGTACAACATTCAGTACTTC | CASSWDLPYNIQYF
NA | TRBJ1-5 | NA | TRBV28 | TGTGCCAGCAGTTTACTAACCAGGGGCGATAATCAGCCCCAGCATTTT | CASSLLTRGDNQPQHF
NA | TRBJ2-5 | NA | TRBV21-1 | TGTGCCAGCAGCGTAGACAGGGTAGAGACCCAGTACTTC | CASSVDRVETQYF
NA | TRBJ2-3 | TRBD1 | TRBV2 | TGTGCCAGCAGTGTAGGACAGGGGGATACGCAGTATTTT | CASSVGQGDTQYF
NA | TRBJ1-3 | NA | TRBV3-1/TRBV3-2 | TGTGCCAGCAGCCCACAGGGTGCTGGAAACACCATATATTTT | CASSPQGAGNTIYF
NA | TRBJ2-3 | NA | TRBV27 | TGTGCCAGCAGTTCCCCCCGAGGCGCAGATACGCAGTATTTT | CASSSPRGADTQYF
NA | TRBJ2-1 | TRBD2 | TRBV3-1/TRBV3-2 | TGTGCCAGCAGCCAAGCGGGGGTAGCGGGATCCTACAATGAGCAGTTCTTC | CASSQAGVAGSYNEQFF
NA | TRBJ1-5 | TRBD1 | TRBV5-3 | TGTGCCAGAAGCTTGGGCACTATCGGACAGGGGGCGGGTCAGCCCCAGCATTTT | CARSLGTIGQGAGQPQHF
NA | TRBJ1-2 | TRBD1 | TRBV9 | TGTGCCAGCAGCGTGTTCCAGGGGGCTTTGGTTGACTATGGCTACACCTTC | CASSVFQGALVDYGYTF
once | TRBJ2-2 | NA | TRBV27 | TGTGCCAGCAGTTTTGCGGTCAACACCGGGGAGCTGTTTTTT | CASSFAVNTGELFF
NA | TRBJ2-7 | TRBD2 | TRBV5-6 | TGTGCCAGCAGCTTGAGCGGGAGCAGATTCGAGCAGTACTTC | CASSLSGSRFEQYF
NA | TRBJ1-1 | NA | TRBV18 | TGTGCCACCTCAGGAAGGTTAACCACTGAAGCTTTCTTT | CATSGRLTTEAFF
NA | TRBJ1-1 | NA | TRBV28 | TGTGCCAGCAGGACGGCCGGCGTACTTTCTTTTGAAGCTTTCTTT | CASRTAGVLSFEAFF
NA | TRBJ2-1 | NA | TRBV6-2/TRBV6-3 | TGTGCCAGCAGTTGGGTGACGAATGAGCAGTTCTTC | CASSWVTNEQFF
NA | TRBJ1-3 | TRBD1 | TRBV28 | TGTGCCAGCAGTTCCCACCCTCCGGGACAGGGCAGAAACACCATATATTTT | CASSSHPPGQGRNTIYF
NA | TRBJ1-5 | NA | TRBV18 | TGTGCCAGCTCATTTAGGCAGGGCGATCAGCCCCAGCATTTT | CASSFRQGDQPQHF
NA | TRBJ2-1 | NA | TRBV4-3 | TGCGCCAGCAGCCAAGAGGTAGCGAGCAATGAGCAGTTCTTC | CASSQEVASNEQFF